The 15 T cell receptor beta chains below all came from one sample that was sequenced in a study of Graves' ophthalmopathy and Graves' hyperthyroidism. TCR beta CDR3 regions were amplified from RNA transcripts. The first-round RT-PCR employed HTBI primers together with the Qiagen OneStep RT-PCR kit. A multiplex PCR was then performed as the second round. TCRdb independently ran MiXCR on the multiplex PCR reads; one entry per CDR3 protein. This sample yields roughly 480,000 distinct CDR3 sequences, of which around an eighth are seen a single time; 9.8% belongs to the top ten. Sequenced: blood. The receptors come from a woman between 25 and 40 years old with Graves' ophthalmopathy.

The rearrangement links TRBV6-1 to TRBJ1-1; D gene unclear. The CDR3 spans 17 residues. In germline, CDR1 is MNHNS, CDR2 SASEGT. V lost 5 bases and J lost 10, with 29 bases in between. The CDR3 loop is CASSRSRFAGRRVAAFF. As DNA, the CDR3 is TGTGCCAGCAGTCGGTCAAGGTTTGCAGGCCGGAGGGTTGCAGCTTTCTTT.

At least ten counts were recorded for this clonotype. V is TRBV2 and J is TRBJ2-5; the match to TRBD2 covers 9 bases. J lost 4 bases, V lost 5 bases, and 8 bases had no gene match. Looked up from germline, CDR1 is SNHLY and CDR2 is FYNNEI. The CDR3 runs to 15 residues. This CDR3 is CASSSSGRPSETQYF. In DNA form, the CDR3 reads TGTGCCAGCAGTTCCAGCGGGAGGCCGTCAGAGACCCAGTACTTC.

This clonotype was counted many times. V is TRBV12-3 or TRBV12-4 and J is TRBJ1-6, with 9 nucleotides matching TRBD1. The CDR3 is 15 residues long. With 5 bases clipped from V and 6 bases from J, the junction kept 5 bases outside the gene matches. CDR3 nucleotides: TGTGCCAGCAGTGCCGCGGGACAGGGTAATTCACCCCTCCACTTT. This encodes CASSAAGQGNSPLHF.

This clonotype was detected ten times or more. This chain joins TRBV6-5 and TRBJ2-2, with TRBD1 matching 7 bases. The germline gives CDR1 MNHEY, CDR2 SVGAGI. The V segment lost 7 bases and the J segment 1 base; nucleotides outside the gene matches: 9. This CDR3 is built from 16 residues. Here the CDR3 DNA reads TGTGCCAGCACCGACAGGGTAGTTTGGAACACCGGGGAGCTGTTTTTT. This encodes CASTDRVVWNTGELFF.

This clonotype was picked up many times. The gene calls are TRBV12-3 or TRBV12-4 and TRBJ2-7, with TRBD2 as a possible D gene (5 bases). This CDR3 comprises 16 residues. V lost 5 bases and J 6 bases, leaving 23 bases between the germline ends. Here the CDR3 DNA reads TGTGCCAGCAGTCCTCAGTCGCGAAGAGGGCAGATCGAGCAGTACTTC. Protein: CASSPQSRRGQIEQYF.

The gene calls are TRBV30 and TRBJ1-2; TRBD1 matches at 9 bases. CDR1 is GTSNPN and CDR2 is SVGIG in the germline V gene (reference sequence). Trimming cost V 1 base and J 4 bases; bases outside gene matches: 10. The CDR3 spans 16 residues. CDR3 sequence reads: CAWSAGTGMDIYGYTF. The CDR3 DNA reads as TGTGCCTGGAGTGCAGGGACAGGGATGGATATCTATGGCTACACCTTC.

The table lists this clonotype with many counts. This chain links TRBV24-1 with TRBJ1-1, with 12 bases aligning to TRBD1. With 7 bases clipped from V and 9 bases from J, the junction kept 8 bases outside the gene matches. The CDR3 runs to 14 residues. Germline values: CDR1 KGHDR, CDR2 SFDVKD. The CDR3 reads CATSISGTGGKAFF. CDR3 nucleotides: TGTGCCACCAGCATATCCGGGACAGGGGGCAAAGCTTTCTTT.

This clonotype has a handful of counts. The CDR3 sequence is CASSPETPLGTEAFF. CDR3 sequence (DNA): TGTGCCAGTAGTCCAGAGACACCTCTGGGCACTGAAGCTTTCTTT. The rearrangement uses TRBV19 and TRBJ1-1; D is ambiguous. V gave up 5 bases and J gave up 4 bases, with 17 bases separating them. The germline CDR1 and CDR2 sequences are LNHDA and SQIVND (reference sequence). The length of the CDR3 is 15 residues.

Concerning this clonotype itself: A read error may be the cause here, since a much bigger clone is one base away. The rearrangement joins TRBV6-1 to TRBJ1-1; D call uncertain. CDR1 MNHNS and CDR2 SASEGT come from the germline V gene. V was trimmed by 1 base and J by 12 bases, leaving 9 bases between them. CDR3 size: 11 residues. CDR3 amino acids: CASSEVSRTFF. The CDR3 DNA reads TGTGCCAGCAGTGAAGTATCGCGGACTTTCTTT.

At least ten counts were recorded for this clonotype. The chain's CDR3 is CASSLRQANYGYTF. CDR3 sequence (DNA): TGTGCCAGCAGCTTGCGGCAAGCAAACTATGGCTACACCTTC. This chain connects TRBV5-8 to TRBJ1-2; D is uncertain. Germline V gene sequence: CDR1 SGHTS, CDR2 YDEGEE. The ends were cut back, 1 base at V and 2 bases at J, with 9 bases in the middle. CDR3 length: 14 amino acids.

J is TRBJ2-7 and V is TRBV4-1, with D unresolved. The ends were cut back, 3 bases at V and 2 bases at J, with 14 bases in the middle. This CDR3 is built from 15 residues. Germline V CDR1 and CDR2: MGHRA, YSYEKL. The CDR3 DNA reads as TGCGCCAGCAGCCACCTCAGCACAGCCACCTACGAGCAGTACTTC. Amino acid sequence: CASSHLSTATYEQYF.

This clonotype was found many times. This chain connects TRBV20-1 to TRBJ1-5, with 10 bases that match TRBD1. Germline V gives CDR1 DFQATT, CDR2 SNEGSKA (reference sequence). The V gene end was trimmed by 5 bases and the J gene end by 9 bases; junction bases not matched to a gene: 7. This CDR3 is built from 13 residues. CDR3 amino acids: CSAGQGVFLPQHF. DNA of the CDR3: TGCAGTGCTGGACAGGGGGTCTTTCTGCCCCAGCATTTT.

This chain uses TRBV11-1 with TRBJ1-3, with 8 bases fitting TRBD1. V lost 4 bases and J lost 1; bases outside the gene matches: 12. The CDR3 totals 18 residues. The germline V gene has CDR1 SGHAT and CDR2 FQDESV (reference sequence). In DNA form, the CDR3 reads TGTGCCAGCAGCTCCAAGGGGGCGGACAGGGTTTCTGGAAACACCATATATTTT. The encoded protein is CASSSKGADRVSGNTIYF.

The sample holds one count of this clonotype. This sequence joins TRBV28 and TRBJ2-7, with no clear D. The V end was cut by 5 bases, the J end by 2 bases, with 13 bases between. Per the germline V gene, CDR1 is MDHEN and CDR2 is SYDVKM. CDR3 size: 14 residues. DNA for the CDR3: TGTGCCAGCAGTGAAGGGTTTCATACCTACGAGCAGTACTTC. Amino acid sequence: CASSEGFHTYEQYF.

CDR3: CASSLEFYREGTEAFF. Here the CDR3 DNA reads TGCGCCAGCAGCTTGGAATTTTACAGGGAGGGCACTGAAGCTTTCTTT. The gene calls are TRBV5-1 and TRBJ1-1; TRBD1 is a possible D gene (6 bases). V lost 0 bases and J 4 bases, leaving 16 bases between the germline ends. This CDR3 contains 16 residues. CDR1 SGHRS and CDR2 YFSETQ come from the germline V gene. The variable domain in full, with the rest retrieved from reference TRBV5-1 and TRBJ1-1, is KAGVTQTPRYLIKTRGQQVTLSCSPISGHRSVSWYQQTPGQGLQFLFEYFSETQRNKGNFPGRFSGRQFSNSRSEMNVSTLELGDSALYLCASSLEFYREGTEAFFGQGTRLTVV.